The 18 T cell receptor beta chains below come from one sample, sequenced in a study of long-term antiretroviral therapy in people with HIV. Runs used v3.0 of the immunoSEQ assay and were done at survey level. Produced via immunoSEQ multiplex PCR; TCRdb's table is partial and in-frame only. The table records 30,000 to 35,000 clones, around 72% of them present only once. Sequencing was performed on unsorted PBMCs, taken 3.1 years after starting antiretroviral therapy. The receptors stem from a woman aged 50 to 60 with HIV.

The chain employs TRBV27 and TRBJ2-6; D gene unclear. CDR3 length: 17 amino acids. V lost 6 bases to trimming and J lost 0 bases, with 15 bases between them. From germline, CDR1 is MNHEY and CDR2 SMNVEV (reference sequence). CDR3 sequence: CASRRGSPNSGANVLTF. The CDR3 DNA sequence: TGTGCCAGCAGGCGTGGAAGTCCTAACTCTGGGGCCAACGTCCTGACTTTC.

The chain recombines TRBV6-1 with TRBJ2-7; 9 nucleotides agree with TRBD1. This CDR3 comprises 13 residues. The germline gives CDR1 MNHNS, CDR2 SASEGT. Losses at the gene ends were 8 bases for V and 5 bases for J; bases not matched to a gene: 7. CDR3 region: CASEGTGGDEQYV. CDR3 nucleotides: TGTGCCAGCGAGGGCACAGGGGGCGACGAGCAGTACGTC.

This clone was found a few times. The chain uses TRBV18 and TRBJ1-5, with 9 bases that match TRBD1. V was clipped by 2 bases and J by 1 base; unmatched bases: 3. This CDR3 has 16 residues. The germline CDR1 and CDR2 sequences are KGHSH and LQKENI. The CDR3 DNA reads as TGTGCCAGCTCACCAACGACAGGGGGAAGCAATCAGCCCCAGCATTTT. This sequence encodes CASSPTTGGSNQPQHF.

This chain connects TRBV6-5 to TRBJ1-5, with D possibly being TRBD1 (5 bases). V lost 5 bases and J 5 bases, leaving 10 bases between the germline ends. CDR1 and CDR2 (germline): MNHEY, SVGAGI. The CDR3 is 13 residues long. In DNA form, the CDR3 reads TGTGCCAGCAGTCAAGACAGCTATCAGCCCCAGCATTTT. This translates into CASSQDSYQPQHF.

The rearrangement joins TRBV4-1 to TRBJ1-5; perhaps TRBD1 as D (6 bases). This CDR3 comprises 18 residues. The germline gives CDR1 MGHRA, CDR2 YSYEKL. V gave up 5 bases and J gave up 0 bases, with 20 bases separating them. CDR3 sequence: CASSEKFTTGYSNQPQHF. Written as DNA, the CDR3 is TGCGCCAGCAGCGAAAAATTCACGACAGGCTATAGCAATCAGCCCCAGCATTTT.

This clone was picked up a small number of times. The chain has TRBV30 and TRBJ1-1; D is undetermined. The CDR3 is 12 amino acids. Per germline, CDR1 GTSNPN and CDR2 SVGIG (reference sequence). V lost 4 bases to trimming and J lost 1 base, with 7 bases between them. DNA of the CDR3: TGTGCCTGGACCTCAGGGAACACTGAAGCTTTCTTT. It specifies CAWTSGNTEAFF.

The chain employs TRBV11-2 and TRBJ2-7; 13 bases map to TRBD2. Germline lookup yields CDR1 SGHAT and CDR2 FQNNGV. After removal of 5 bases from V and 2 bases from J, the junction contained 6 bases not matched to a gene. The length of the CDR3 is 16 residues. Written as DNA, the CDR3 is TGTGCCAGCAGCCCCGGACTAGCGGGGGATCCCTACGAGCAGTACTTC. Its protein product is CASSPGLAGDPYEQYF.

The genes are TRBV4-1 and TRBJ2-7; 9 bases line up with TRBD1. Looked up from germline, CDR1 is MGHRA and CDR2 is YSYEKL. The CDR3 consists of 15 residues. Trimming removed 1 base from V and 2 bases from J; junction bases left unmatched: 3. In DNA form, the CDR3 reads TGCGCCAGCAGCCAAGTTGGGACAGGGACCTACGAGCAGTACTTC. It is translated as CASSQVGTGTYEQYF.

CDR3 residues: CASSPRTGNMNTEAFF. In DNA, the CDR3 is TGTGCCAGCAGCCCTCGGACAGGGAATATGAACACTGAAGCTTTCTTT. The chain carries TRBV9 and TRBJ1-1; TRBD1 aligns across 8 bases. Germline V CDR1 and CDR2: SGDLS, YYNGEE. The CDR3 runs to 16 residues. The trim removed 4 bases at V and 0 bases at J, leaving 8 bases unmatched. The full variable domain, rest sourced from reference TRBV9 and TRBJ1-1, is DSGVTQTPKHLITATGQRVTLRCSPRSGDLSVYWYQQSLDQGLQFLIQYYNGEERAKGNILERFSAQQFPDLHSELNLSSLELGDSALYFCASSPRTGNMNTEAFFGQGTRLTVV.

This sequence joins TRBV27 and TRBJ1-6; D not certain. This CDR3 contains 14 residues. The germline CDR1 and CDR2 sequences are MNHEY and SMNVEV (reference sequence). V gave up 9 bases and J gave up 0 bases, with 9 bases separating them. The CDR3 sequence is CASSAGSYNSPLHF. Here the CDR3 DNA reads TGTGCCAGTTCAGCGGGCTCCTATAATTCACCCCTCCACTTT.

Comment on this clone: The sample holds other DNA sequences that translate to the same CDR3. V gene TRBV5-5 combines with J gene TRBJ2-1, with D hard to call. The V gene lost 0 bases and the J gene lost 0 bases, with 1 base spanning the gap. Per the germline V gene, CDR1 is SGHKS and CDR2 is YYEKEE (reference sequence). This CDR3 spans 13 amino acids. CDR3 protein: CASSLDSYNEQFF. The CDR3 nucleotides read TGTGCCAGCAGCTTGGACTCCTACAATGAGCAGTTCTTC.

DNA for the CDR3: TGTGCCAGCAGCTTAACAGGGGGCACAGATACGCAGTATTTT. It is translated as CASSLTGGTDTQYF. J is TRBJ2-3 and V is TRBV7-9; 7 positions agree with TRBD1. There are 14 residues in the CDR3. CDR1 is SEHNR and CDR2 is FQNEAQ in the germline V gene (reference sequence). The trim removed 2 bases at V and 1 base at J, leaving 0 bases unmatched.

This clone turned up a few times. The genes are TRBV7-3 and TRBJ1-6; 8 positions match TRBD1. V was clipped by 6 bases and J by 5 bases; unmatched bases: 9. The CDR3 has 16 residues. The germline V gene has CDR1 SGHTA and CDR2 FQGTGA. CDR3 sequence (DNA): TGTGCCAGCAGTCGTCAGGGGGCGGCTAATAATTCACCCCTCCACTTT. Protein: CASSRQGAANNSPLHF.

V usage is TRBV2 and J usage is TRBJ1-4; 8 bases align to TRBD1. This CDR3 spans 15 amino acids. After removal of 5 bases from V and 6 bases from J, the junction contained 8 bases not matched to a gene. Germline V gives CDR1 SNHLY, CDR2 FYNNEI. The CDR3 DNA reads TGTGCCAGCAGTCGACAGGGGCCTTCTTATGAAAAACTGTTTTTT. Protein sequence: CASSRQGPSYEKLFF.

The chain employs TRBV29-1 and TRBJ2-3; D gene unclear. V shed 3 bases and J shed 2 bases, with 6 bases lying between them. The germline V gene encodes CDR1 SQVTM and CDR2 ANQGSEA. CDR3 length: 12 amino acids. The CDR3 loop reads CSVDGFTDTQYF. The CDR3 coding sequence is TGCAGCGTTGATGGCTTCACAGATACGCAGTATTTT.

The chain uses TRBV2 and TRBJ1-1; 8 bases agree with TRBD1. Germline V gives CDR1 SNHLY, CDR2 FYNNEI. This CDR3 has 17 residues. With V trimmed by 4 bases and J by 3 bases, 13 bases remained unmatched. CDR3: CASSASSPRGRYTEAFF. The CDR3 region has the DNA TGTGCCAGCAGTGCCTCCTCTCCCAGGGGGCGATACACTGAAGCTTTCTTT.

V usage is TRBV11-2 and J usage is TRBJ1-3, with no clear D. V lost 1 base to trimming and J lost 10 bases, with 8 bases between them. The CDR3 is made up of 12 amino acids. The germline V gene has CDR1 SGHAT and CDR2 FQNNGV. Written as DNA, the CDR3 is TGTGCCAGCAGCTTAGCCCCCGGTACCATATATTTT. It is translated as CASSLAPGTIYF.

The V and J genes are TRBV9 and TRBJ1-6; D uncertain. CDR1 is SGDLS, CDR2 YYNGEE, per germline. The CDR3 sequence is 14 residues long. Trimming stripped 0 bases from V and 1 base from J, with 2 bases between. Here the CDR3 DNA reads TGTGCCAGCAGCGTAGATTCCTATAATTCACCCCTCCACTTT. This gives the protein CASSVDSYNSPLHF.